The clone carrying this T cell receptor (beta chain) was picked up a small number of times. Its antigen is undetermined. This sample was included in a study of beta chain features in type 1 diabetes. The germline V and J ends were trimmed by 0 bases and 6 bases, with 7 bases remaining between them. The germline V gene encodes CDR1 SGHRS and CDR2 YFSETQ. This CDR3 region has 12 residues. Purity exceeding 95% was reached by all sorted populations. The study's findings and limits: All four CD4+ subsets from Type 1 diabetes patients carried moderately but significantly shorter TCRB CDR3s. Equally in patients and controls, PCR might preferentially amplify shorter templates. There was no resolution here of whether HLA type influences TCRB rearrangement.

As every portion of the isolated RNA was reverse transcribed, the sequencing read expressed TCRB transcripts. This table comes from immunoSEQ multiplex PCR, and its TCRdb copy is limited to in-frame clones, with some not included. The sample lists some 290,000 clones; around 15% were seen once. Sequenced input: naive CD4+ T cells from blood. The TCR was taken from a man between 25 and 39 years old with type 1 diabetes. The V call is TRBV5-1, the J call TRBJ2-7, with D possibly TRBD2 on 5 matching bases. The CDR3 is CASSLVRAEQYF. CDR3 nucleotide sequence: TGCGCCAGCAGCTTGGTGAGGGCCGAGCAGTACTTC.